In its sample, the clone carrying this T cell receptor beta chain was seen a few times. The data derive from a study of T-cell reconstitution after alpha-beta-depleted transplantation in children. CDR1 and CDR2 from the germline V gene are DFQATT and SNEGSKA (reference sequence). This CDR3 is built from 15 residues. V lost 4 bases and J lost 2; bases outside the gene matches: 8. Unique molecular identifiers featured in how the TCRbeta library was prepared. MiXCR, run by TCRdb on the PCR reads, gives a single entry per CDR3 protein. Here the sample spans about 340,000 distinct CDR3 sequences, roughly 15% being singletons.

This chain links TRBV20-1 with TRBJ2-3; 8 bases align to TRBD2. This clonotype originated in a human donor who donated a stem cell graft to a child with Fanconi anemia. The sequencing here drew on PBMCs, taken from the stem cell graft. CDR3 coding DNA: TGCAGTGCTATTATCGGGGGGGGTATCACAGATACGCAGTATTTT. Translating it yields CSAIIGGGITDTQYF.